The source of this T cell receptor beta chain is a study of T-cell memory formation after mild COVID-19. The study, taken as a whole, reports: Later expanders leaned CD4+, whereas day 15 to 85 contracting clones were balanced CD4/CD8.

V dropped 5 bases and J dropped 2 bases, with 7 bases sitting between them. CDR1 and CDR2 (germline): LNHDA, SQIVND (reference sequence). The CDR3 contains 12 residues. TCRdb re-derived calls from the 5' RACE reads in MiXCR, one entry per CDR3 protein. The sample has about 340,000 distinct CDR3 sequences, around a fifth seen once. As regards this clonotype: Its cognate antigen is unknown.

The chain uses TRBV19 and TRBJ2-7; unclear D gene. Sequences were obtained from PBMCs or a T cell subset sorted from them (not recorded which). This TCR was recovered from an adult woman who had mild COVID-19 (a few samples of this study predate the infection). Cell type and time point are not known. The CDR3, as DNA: TGTGCCAGTAGTGCCCGCCCCTACGAGCAGTACTTC. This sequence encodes CASSARPYEQYF.